What follows are 31 T cell receptor beta chains derived from one specimen sequenced in a study of shared clonotypes between healthy human individuals. The table came from immunoSEQ multiplex PCR; TCRdb's copy has only in-frame clones and leaves some out. The table lists about 1.5 million clones, approximately 98% of them singletons. Input material: naive CD4+ T cells sorted from blood. Noted subset: CD45RA+ positively selected. These receptors came from a man aged 25-40 years in good health.

The rearrangement joins TRBV4-2 to TRBJ1-3, with TRBD1 matching 7 bases. Trimming took 2 bases from V and 4 from J; bases not matched to a gene: 17. The CDR3 consists of 19 residues. CDR1 and CDR2 from the germline V gene are LGHNA and YNFKEQ. The CDR3 DNA reads as TGTGCCAGCAGCCAAATCCGGGACAGAGGACTTTTAGGGGGAAACACCATATATTTT. Its protein product is CASSQIRDRGLLGGNTIYF.

The chain combines TRBV29-1 with TRBJ2-7; D unclear. Trimming took 4 bases from V and 3 from J, leaving 13 bases between them. Germline lookup yields CDR1 SQVTM and CDR2 ANQGSEA. The CDR3 is 13 amino acids. This CDR3 reads CSVVVDIHYEQYF. In nucleotides, the CDR3 is TGCAGCGTTGTAGTCGACATTCACTACGAGCAGTACTTC.

This chain joins TRBV7-9 and TRBJ2-7; 11 bases agree with TRBD2. The J segment lost 4 bases and the V segment lost 5 bases, leaving 10 bases of the junction unmatched. CDR1 SEHNR and CDR2 FQNEAQ come from the germline V gene (reference sequence). The CDR3 runs to 16 residues. CDR3 sequence reads: CASSKGATSGSYEQYF. CDR3 in DNA: TGTGCCAGCAGCAAAGGGGCAACTAGCGGGAGTTACGAGCAGTACTTC.

J is TRBJ2-1 and V is TRBV5-4; D gene uncertain. Germline CDR1 SGHNT, CDR2 YYREEE (reference sequence). The V and J ends lost 0 bases and 1 base respectively, with 5 bases between them. The CDR3 runs to 14 residues. CDR3 residues: CASSLERSYNEQFF. The CDR3 DNA reads as TGTGCCAGCAGCTTGGAGAGGTCCTACAATGAGCAGTTCTTC.

This chain links TRBV18 with TRBJ1-2; the D gene is possibly TRBD1 (6 bases). V lost 3 bases, J lost 2 bases, and 13 bases lay in between. The CDR3 is made up of 15 amino acids. The germline gives CDR1 KGHSH, CDR2 LQKENI. The CDR3: CASSPLTTGNYGYTF. The CDR3 DNA follows: TGTGCCAGCTCACCCTTAACGACAGGAAACTATGGCTACACCTTC.

The chain recombines TRBV5-5 with TRBJ2-1, with TRBD2 matching over 12 bases. CDR1 is SGHKS, CDR2 YYEKEE, per germline (reference sequence). V lost 4 bases, J lost 9 bases, and 2 bases stayed unmatched. The CDR3 sequence is 13 residues long. In DNA form, the CDR3 reads TGTGCCAGCAGCCTAGCGGGAGGGTTTGAGCAGTTCTTC. Amino acids: CASSLAGGFEQFF.

CDR3 sequence reads: CSVADTSTDTQYF. DNA of the CDR3: TGCAGCGTTGCCGATACTAGCACAGATACGCAGTATTTT. This sequence joins TRBV29-1 and TRBJ2-3; no firm D call. The CDR3 is 13 residues long. In germline, CDR1 is SQVTM, CDR2 ANQGSEA. With 4 bases removed from V and 0 bases from J, the gap between germline ends came to 8 bases.

Details on this clone: A read error may produce the germline difference seen at one junction end. CDR3 sequence reads: CASSLLGQLQVF. CDR3 sequence (DNA): TGTGCCAGCAGCTTGTTGGGCCAGTTGCAGGTCTTC. The V and J genes are TRBV5-4 and TRBJ2-1; unclear D gene. This CDR3 is 12 amino acids long. Per germline, CDR1 SGHNT and CDR2 YYREEE (reference sequence).

Here the CDR3 DNA reads TGTGCCAGCTCACTAAATACAGGGTTGGGCACTGAAGCTTTCTTT. It codes for CASSLNTGLGTEAFF. The gene calls are TRBV18 and TRBJ1-1; D perhaps matches TRBD1 (6 bases). Germline-derived CDR1 and CDR2 are KGHSH and LQKENI. Trimming took off 4 bases at V and 4 bases at J, with 16 bases between the two ends. The CDR3 spans 15 residues.

The J gene is TRBJ1-3, the V gene TRBV5-6; D is unclear. CDR1 and CDR2 (germline): SGHDT, YYEEEE. V lost 4 bases, J lost 0 bases, and 11 bases lay in between. This CDR3 comprises 15 residues. The CDR3 is CASSGSGRSGNTIYF. For the CDR3, the DNA is TGTGCCAGCAGCGGCTCAGGACGCTCTGGAAACACCATATATTTT.

With regard to this clone: Other DNA sequences within the sample encode an identical CDR3. The chain joins TRBV7-3 to TRBJ2-3, with 12 bases aligning to TRBD2. In germline, CDR1 is SGHTA, CDR2 FQGTGA. The ends lost 5 bases at V and 6 bases at J; junction bases unmatched: 6. The CDR3 sequence is 15 residues long. The CDR3 DNA reads as TGTGCCAGCAGCCCCCGGACTAGCGGGATTGATACGCAGTATTTT. Its translation: CASSPRTSGIDTQYF. The full variable domain, rest sourced from reference TRBV7-3 and TRBJ2-3, is GAGVSQTPSNKVTEKGKYVELRCDPISGHTALYWYRQSLGQGPEFLIYFQGTGAADDSGLPNDRFFAVRPEGSVSTLKIQRTERGDSAVYLCASSPRTSGIDTQYFGPGTRLTVL.

The chain joins TRBV5-6 to TRBJ1-1; no clear D. Trimming took off 2 bases at V and 3 bases at J, with 14 bases between the two ends. Germline lookup yields CDR1 SGHDT and CDR2 YYEEEE. This CDR3 has 15 residues. The CDR3 is CASSFGISGDTEAFF. The DNA for the CDR3 is TGTGCCAGCAGCTTTGGGATTTCGGGAGACACTGAAGCTTTCTTT.

Note on this clone: Other DNA sequences in the sample encode the same CDR3. The rearrangement links TRBV20-1 to TRBJ2-7, with D uncertain. The V gene lost 1 base and the J gene lost 3 bases, with 4 bases spanning the gap. The CDR3 runs 11 residues. Germline lookup yields CDR1 DFQATT and CDR2 SNEGSKA (reference sequence). The CDR3 reads CSARAGYEQYF. Here the CDR3 DNA reads TGCAGTGCTAGAGCCGGCTACGAGCAGTACTTC.

The V and J genes are TRBV11-2 and TRBJ2-1, with D tentatively TRBD2 (6 bases). This CDR3 is built from 15 residues. V was cut by 5 bases and J by 15 bases, with 26 bases left in between. The germline V gene encodes CDR1 SGHAT and CDR2 FQNNGV. The CDR3 bases are TGTGCCAGCAGCCGACTAGGCGTCGGCCCCGCACCGCTGTTCTTC. Its translation is CASSRLGVGPAPLFF.

The chain carries TRBV7-2 and TRBJ2-7, with 13 bases matching TRBD2. Germline loops: CDR1 SGHTA, CDR2 FQGNSA. Trimming at V came to 5 bases and at J to 2 bases, leaving 6 bases not matched to a gene. CDR3 length equals 16 residues. The CDR3: CASSLRTSGSTYEQYF. CDR3 DNA: TGTGCCAGCAGCCTCCGGACTAGCGGGAGTACCTACGAGCAGTACTTC.

The chain has TRBV5-5 and TRBJ2-3; D gene uncertain. V was trimmed by 0 bases and J by 0 bases, leaving 8 bases between them. This CDR3 region has 15 residues. CDR1 is SGHKS and CDR2 is YYEKEE in the germline V gene (reference sequence). CDR3 sequence (DNA): TGTGCCAGCAGCTTGGGGTTAGTAAGCACAGATACGCAGTATTTT. Translating it yields CASSLGLVSTDTQYF.

The chain carries TRBV5-1 and TRBJ1-4, with D tentatively TRBD1 (5 bases). The CDR3 covers 14 residues. The germline CDR1 and CDR2 sequences are SGHRS and YFSETQ. V was cut by 0 bases and J by 8 bases, with 11 bases left in between. CDR3 sequence reads: CASSLEGQDEKLFF. CDR3 coding DNA: TGCGCCAGCAGCTTGGAGGGGCAAGACGAAAAACTGTTTTTT.

V is TRBV28 and J is TRBJ1-4; D is unresolved. V gave up 5 bases and J gave up 1 base, with 20 bases separating them. This CDR3 region has 18 residues. Germline V gene sequence: CDR1 MDHEN, CDR2 SYDVKM. The CDR3 coding sequence is TGTGCCAGCAGTCCCACAATACGACTAATTATAACTAATGAAAAACTGTTTTTT. Residues: CASSPTIRLIITNEKLFF.

The chain has TRBV20-1 and TRBJ1-1; D is possibly TRBD1 (5 bases). Per germline, CDR1 DFQATT and CDR2 SNEGSKA (reference sequence). The germline V and J ends were trimmed by 3 bases and 6 bases, with 8 bases remaining between them. This CDR3 region has 11 residues. The CDR3 region has the DNA TGCAGTGCTAGCCAGGGAGCTGAAGCTTTCTTT. It yields the protein CSASQGAEAFF.

The chain has TRBV18 and TRBJ2-3; D is perhaps TRBD1 or TRBD2 (5 bases each). The germline V gene encodes CDR1 KGHSH and CDR2 LQKENI. This CDR3 region has 15 residues. Trimming left V 4 bases short and J 0 bases short, with 11 bases between. For the CDR3, the DNA is TGTGCCAGCTCACGGGACCTACCTAGCACAGATACGCAGTATTTT. It codes for CASSRDLPSTDTQYF.

The chain employs TRBV10-2 and TRBJ2-7; D remains unclear. From germline, CDR1 is WSHSY and CDR2 SAAADI. The germline V and J ends were trimmed by 0 bases and 2 bases, with 14 bases remaining between them. The CDR3 loop spans 16 amino acids. The chain's CDR3 is CASSESGRKDTYEQYF. Written as DNA, the CDR3 is TGCGCCAGCAGTGAGTCGGGCAGGAAAGACACCTACGAGCAGTACTTC.

V gene TRBV15 combines with J gene TRBJ1-4, with 9 bases that match TRBD1. The CDR3 spans 15 residues. Germline V gene sequence: CDR1 LNHNV, CDR2 YYDKDF (reference sequence). The ends lost 0 bases at V and 8 bases at J; junction bases unmatched: 4. CDR3 in DNA: TGTGCCACCAGCAGAGACGGGACAGGGATAGAAAAACTGTTTTTT. Amino acids: CATSRDGTGIEKLFF.

The chain links TRBV4-3 to TRBJ2-1; a possible D gene is TRBD2 (6 bases). The CDR3 sequence is 15 residues long. With 2 bases removed from V and 0 bases from J, the gap between germline ends came to 8 bases. The germline V gene encodes CDR1 LGHNA and CDR2 YSLEER. CDR3: CASSQRRDSYNEQFF. The CDR3 DNA reads TGCGCCAGCAGCCAACGGCGGGACTCCTACAATGAGCAGTTCTTC.

This clone showed up just once. V usage is TRBV5-1 and J usage is TRBJ1-1, with a possible D match to TRBD1 (5 bases). Germline V CDR1 and CDR2: SGHRS, YFSETQ. V was clipped by 2 bases and J by 1 base, with 12 bases between them. The CDR3 runs to 15 residues. The CDR3 reads CASSLRGRANTEAFF. The CDR3 DNA reads as TGCGCCAGCAGCTTAAGGGGCAGGGCGAACACTGAAGCTTTCTTT.

The genes are TRBV18 and TRBJ1-1; 10 positions match TRBD1. CDR1 is KGHSH and CDR2 is LQKENI in the germline V gene. There are 13 residues in the CDR3. V dropped 4 bases and J dropped 11; count of bases not matched to a gene: 7. CDR3 sequence reads: CASSLDRGFGAFF. The CDR3 DNA reads as TGTGCCAGCTCACTGGACAGGGGGTTTGGTGCTTTCTTT.

V usage is TRBV19 and J usage is TRBJ2-1, with 11 bases lining up with TRBD2. CDR3 length: 19 amino acids. Per the germline V gene, CDR1 is LNHDA and CDR2 is SQIVND (reference sequence). The ends lost 5 bases at V and 3 bases at J; junction bases unmatched: 15. This CDR3 is CASSPSPPTSGTRYNEQFF. DNA of the CDR3: TGTGCCAGTAGTCCGTCCCCTCCGACTAGCGGGACTCGCTACAATGAGCAGTTCTTC.

The genes are TRBV7-9 and TRBJ1-1, with 10 nucleotides matching TRBD1. The CDR3 consists of 15 residues. Germline assignment: CDR1 SEHNR and CDR2 FQNEAQ (reference sequence). The J segment lost 5 bases and the V segment lost 5 bases, leaving 8 bases of the junction unmatched. CDR3 in amino acids: CASSPWTGGKTEAFF. In DNA form, the CDR3 reads TGTGCCAGCAGCCCTTGGACAGGGGGGAAGACTGAAGCTTTCTTT.

In its sample, this clone was seen once. The chain uses TRBV27 and TRBJ1-3; no clear D gene. Deletions cut 6 bases from V and 8 bases from J, with 17 bases between. Looked up from germline, CDR1 is MNHEY and CDR2 is SMNVEV (reference sequence). The CDR3 loop spans 14 amino acids. The CDR3 sequence: CASSPDHHFDTIYF. Written as DNA, the CDR3 is TGTGCCAGCAGCCCCGACCACCATTTTGACACCATATATTTT.

With regard to this clone: Other DNA sequences within the sample encode an identical CDR3. The gene calls are TRBV7-9 and TRBJ2-5, with D perhaps given as TRBD1 or TRBD2 (6 bases each). Germline loops: CDR1 SEHNR, CDR2 FQNEAQ (reference sequence). V dropped 0 bases and J dropped 5 bases, with 7 bases sitting between them. This CDR3 has 13 amino acids. The CDR3 protein is CASSLAGGETQYF. DNA for the CDR3: TGTGCCAGCAGCTTAGCAGGGGGGGAGACCCAGTACTTC.

This chain joins TRBV5-1 and TRBJ1-5; a possible D gene is TRBD1 (5 bases). Between the trimmed V and J ends, which lost 0 bases and 5 bases, there was a span of 12 bases. Germline V lookup: CDR1 SGHRS, CDR2 YFSETQ. CDR3 length: 15 residues. This CDR3 reads CASSLGTTTDQPQHF. The CDR3 DNA is TGCGCCAGCAGCTTGGGGACAACTACGGATCAGCCCCAGCATTTT.

This sequence joins TRBV18 and TRBJ1-5; 7 nucleotides match TRBD1. V lost 6 bases to trimming and J lost 6 bases; unmatched junction nucleotides: 2. This CDR3 contains 12 residues. Germline V gives CDR1 KGHSH, CDR2 LQKENI. The CDR3 region has the DNA TGTGCCAGCTCTAGGGACAGTCAGCCCCAGCATTTT. Its translation is CASSRDSQPQHF.